The entry that follows covers one T cell receptor beta chain sequence. CDR1 and CDR2 from the germline V gene are SEHNR and FQNEAQ (reference sequence). This CDR3 has 16 residues. V trimming: 1 base; J trimming: 10 bases; junction bases outside the gene matches: 12. The data were obtained in a study of control samples from healthy donors and cancer patients. Some clones are missing from TCRdb's copy, which holds only in-frame ones; the method was immunoSEQ multiplex PCR. The sample lists some 170,000 clones; approximately 96% were seen once. J is TRBJ2-1 and V is TRBV7-9; 8 bases fit TRBD1. The specimen was blood. The source is a woman aged 30 to 39 in good health. For the CDR3, the DNA is TGTGCCAGCAGCTTAGTGTCGACAGGGGCAAGGAGGGAGCAGTTCTTC. Its translation: CASSLVSTGARREQFF.